This T cell receptor (beta chain) was recovered during a study of blood T cell repertoires in COVID-19. Study information: Acute and convalescent COVID-19 samples came from the United States, Italy and Spain.

The germline gives CDR1 SGHVS, CDR2 FQNEAQ. V was pared by 0 bases and J by 3 bases, with 13 bases between. The CDR3 length is 16 residues. Only in-frame clones appear in the TCRdb table, and some are missing; sequencing was by immunoSEQ multiplex PCR. This table holds around 260,000 clones, 91% found once. This clone was seen more than once but under ten times. Sequenced input: peripheral blood. The chain has TRBV7-8 and TRBJ2-3, with D perhaps TRBD2 (5 bases). The sequence derives from a woman younger than 45 with COVID-19, enrolled during active disease. The CDR3 here is CASSLAFTPGTDTQYF. CDR3 DNA sequence: TGTGCCAGCAGCTTAGCGTTCACCCCGGGAACAGATACGCAGTATTTT.